The clone carrying this TCR beta chain came up a few times. Antigen specificity is unknown. The V gene lost 7 bases and the J gene lost 8 bases, with 17 bases spanning the gap. CDR1 and CDR2 (germline): MDHEN, SYDVKM. The CDR3 is 13 amino acids. Then a second PCR, running about 6 to 12 cycles, was carried out with a sample-barcoded 5' primer and a J-beta primer mix. Every cDNA molecule carried a tag from a template-switch adaptor bearing 12 random nucleotides. TCRdb used MiXCR to reprocess the 5' RACE reads, holding one entry per CDR3 protein. The sample has fewer than 900,000 distinct CDR3 sequences, 49% seen once. This sample was included in a study of blood T cells in healthy people across ages. Points from the study as a whole: In long-lived donors, naive CD4+ cell counts and diversity exceeded those of aged donors. Naive and antigen-experienced cells were not separated, limiting conclusive comparison.

The source of this sequence is a woman aged 55-69 years in good health. Sequenced input: blood. J is TRBJ1-2 and V is TRBV28, with D perhaps matching TRBD1 (6 bases). CDR3 residues: CASTVQGSYGYTF. DNA of the CDR3: TGTGCCAGCACTGTTCAGGGGAGTTACGGCTACACCTTC.